The clone carrying this T cell receptor (beta chain) was counted at least ten times. The junction does not match germline at one end; this may be a read error. The study co-extracted DNA and RNA from 20-30 mg of unsorted bulk tissue. Surgeons resected the patients' primary liver carcinomas. Sampling of each tumor involved five separate regions. The length of the CDR3 is 16 residues. The germline V gene encodes CDR1 SGHAT and CDR2 FQNNGV. This entry belongs to a study of tumor-infiltrating lymphocytes in primary liver carcinoma. The authors made TCR beta cDNA from 400 to 550 ng total RNA with a constant-region primer. Investigators got TCR beta libraries out of three nested multiplex PCR rounds, done with slightly modified ARM-PCR. TRBV1-TRBV30 forward primers paired with a C-beta reverse primer drove the first two PCR rounds, about 10 cycles each. TCRdb reprocessed the multiplex PCR reads with MiXCR, giving one entry per CDR3 protein. The profile shows roughly 70,000 distinct CDR3 sequences, about three quarters of them singletons.

The source material was liver tumor tissue from sampling region 4. Sample subset: tumor region T4, right-lateral pole. The chain links TRBV11-2 to TRBJ2-3; a possible D gene is TRBD1 (6 bases). This TCR came from a man aged 40-50 years with primary liver carcinoma and hepatitis B virus infection. CDR3 DNA sequence: TGTACCAGCAGCAGAAGAAATACAGGGAACACAGATACGCAGTATTTT. It yields the protein CTSSRRNTGNTDTQYF.